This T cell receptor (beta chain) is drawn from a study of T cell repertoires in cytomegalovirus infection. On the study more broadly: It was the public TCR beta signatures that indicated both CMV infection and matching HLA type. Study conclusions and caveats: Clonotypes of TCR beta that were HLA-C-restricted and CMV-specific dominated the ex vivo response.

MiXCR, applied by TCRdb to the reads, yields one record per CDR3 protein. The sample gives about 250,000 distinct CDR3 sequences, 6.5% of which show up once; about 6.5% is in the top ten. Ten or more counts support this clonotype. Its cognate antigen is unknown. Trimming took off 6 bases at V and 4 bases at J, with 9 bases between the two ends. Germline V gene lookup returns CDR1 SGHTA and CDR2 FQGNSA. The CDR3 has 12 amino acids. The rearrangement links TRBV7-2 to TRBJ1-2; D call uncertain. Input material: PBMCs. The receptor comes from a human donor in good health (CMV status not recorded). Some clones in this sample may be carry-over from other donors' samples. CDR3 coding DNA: TGTGCCAGCAGACTTATGGGCTATGGCTACACCTTC. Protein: CASRLMGYGYTF.